Here is one TCR beta chain with its context. Profiling that covered TCR beta VDJ and CDR3 relied on genomic DNA as its template. Each CDR3 protein gets one entry after TCRdb re-called the reads with MiXCR. The data hold approximately 81,000 distinct CDR3 sequences, with approximately 45% observed a single time. The record originates from a study of CD8+CD57+ T cells in acquired aplastic anemia. Trimming took 8 bases from V and 4 from J, leaving 12 bases between them. This CDR3 region has 13 residues. Germline assignment: CDR1 MGHDK and CDR2 SYGVNS. The rearrangement uses TRBV25-1 and TRBJ1-5; weak D call: TRBD1 (5 bases). The sequencing sample was made of sorted CD4+, CD8+, or CD8+CD57+ T cells (not recorded which) from PBMCs. The sequence was collected from a human donor in good health, serving as a control. CDR3 residues: CASQGARNQPQHF. The CDR3 nucleotides read TGTGCCAGCCAAGGGGCGCGGAATCAGCCCCAGCATTTT.